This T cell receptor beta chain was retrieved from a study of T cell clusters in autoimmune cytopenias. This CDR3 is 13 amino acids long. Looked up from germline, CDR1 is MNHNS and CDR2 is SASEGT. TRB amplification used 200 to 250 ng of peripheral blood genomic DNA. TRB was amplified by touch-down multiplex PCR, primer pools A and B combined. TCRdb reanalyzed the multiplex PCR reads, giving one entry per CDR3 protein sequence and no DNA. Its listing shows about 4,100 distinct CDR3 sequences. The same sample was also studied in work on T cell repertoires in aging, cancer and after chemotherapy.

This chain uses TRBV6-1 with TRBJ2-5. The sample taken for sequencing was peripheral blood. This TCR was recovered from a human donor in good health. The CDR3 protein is CASSYRFQETQYF.